This T cell receptor (beta chain) originates from a study of T cells after yellow fever vaccination. The CDR3 is 13 amino acids. Trimming left V 0 bases short and J 1 base short, with 4 bases between. CDR1 and CDR2 (germline): SGHRS, YFSETQ. Generation of TCR cDNA used 5'RACE template switching (which added a universal primer site and UMIs). Each CDR3 protein is one row after TCRdb ran MiXCR on the 5' RACE reads. The sample records under 150,000 distinct CDR3 sequences, 7.7% being singletons. This clonotype appeared many times. Its target is unknown. Findings and limits, study-wide: Shared CD4/CD8 clonotypes were a small share, likely from convergent recombination.

The receptor was derived from a man aged 30 to 39 who received the YFV17D yellow fever vaccine. The chain uses TRBV5-1 and TRBJ1-2; D ambiguous. The source material was CD4+ T cells sorted from PBMCs, sampled 5 days after the yellow fever booster vaccination. As DNA, the CDR3 is TGCGCCAGCAGCTTGGGGAATAACTATGGCTACACCTTC. This sequence encodes CASSLGNNYGYTF.